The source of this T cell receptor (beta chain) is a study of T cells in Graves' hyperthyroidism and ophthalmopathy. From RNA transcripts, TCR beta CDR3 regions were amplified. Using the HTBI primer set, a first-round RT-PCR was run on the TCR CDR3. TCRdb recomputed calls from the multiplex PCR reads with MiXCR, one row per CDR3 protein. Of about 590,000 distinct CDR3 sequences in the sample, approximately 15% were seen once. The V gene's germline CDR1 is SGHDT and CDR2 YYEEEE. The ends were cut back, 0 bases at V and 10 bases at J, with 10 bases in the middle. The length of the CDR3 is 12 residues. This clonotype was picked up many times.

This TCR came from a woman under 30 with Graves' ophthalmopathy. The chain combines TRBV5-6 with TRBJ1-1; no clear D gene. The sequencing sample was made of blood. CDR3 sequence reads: CASSLVSEGAFF. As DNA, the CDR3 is TGTGCCAGCAGCTTGGTCTCCGAGGGAGCTTTCTTT.